These 10 T cell receptor beta chains originate from one sample sequenced in a study of beta chain features in type 1 diabetes. Findings and limits, study-wide: Moderately but significantly shorter TCRB CDR3s were found in Type 1 diabetes patients in all four CD4+ subsets.

The investigators reverse transcribed all of the isolated RNA, so they sequenced expressed TCRB transcripts. Data came from immunoSEQ multiplex PCR; TCRdb stores just in-frame clones and leaves some out. Of 35,000 to 45,000 clones detected, around 63% appear once; the ten largest clones hold about 1.6%. No antigen has been identified for these receptors. Sequencing was done on a sample of Tregs from blood. Receptor source: a man under 40 with type 1 diabetes. Some clones in this sample may be carry-over from other donors' samples.

The chain is built from TRBV23-1 and TRBJ2-7, with 7 positions matching TRBD1. TRBV23-1 is known as an ORF, though its function is uncertain. V lost 3 bases and J lost 0; bases outside the gene matches: 5. This CDR3 contains 15 residues. In DNA, the CDR3 is TGCGCCAGCAGTCATCGGGACAGTAACTCCTACGAGCAGTACTTC. This encodes CASSHRDSNSYEQYF.

A single count supports this clone. The V gene is TRBV5-1, the J gene TRBJ1-4, with D uncertain. The V gene lost 0 bases and the J gene lost 6 bases, with 6 bases spanning the gap. The V gene's germline CDR1 is SGHRS and CDR2 YFSETQ. The CDR3 consists of 13 residues. The CDR3 reads CASSLAGYEKLFF. The CDR3 nucleotides read TGCGCCAGCAGCTTGGCAGGATATGAAAAACTGTTTTTT.

The rearrangement joins TRBV5-1 to TRBJ2-3; 10 nucleotides agree with TRBD2. This CDR3 has 16 residues. Germline loops: CDR1 SGHRS, CDR2 YFSETQ. With V trimmed by 0 bases and J by 2 bases, 3 bases remained unmatched. The CDR3 region is CASSLALAGATDTQYF. The CDR3 region has the DNA TGCGCCAGCAGCTTGGCTCTAGCGGGGGCCACAGATACGCAGTATTTT.

There are a few counts of this clone. The chain couples TRBV7-2 to TRBJ2-7; 8 nucleotides line up with TRBD1. V dropped 0 bases and J dropped 5; count of bases not matched to a gene: 9. This CDR3 comprises 16 residues. Germline loops: CDR1 SGHTA, CDR2 FQGNSA. CDR3 nucleotides: TGTGCCAGCAGCTTAGCAGCCGGGACAGGAATCGACGAGCAGTACTTC. Amino acids: CASSLAAGTGIDEQYF. Variable domain in full (rest from reference TRBV7-2 and TRBJ2-7): GAGVSQSPSNKVTEKGKDVELRCDPISGHTALYWYRQSLGQGLEFLIYFQGNSAPDKSGLPSDRFSAERTGGSVSTLTIQRTQQEDSAVYLCASSLAAGTGIDEQYFGPGTRLTVT.

V usage is TRBV2 and J usage is TRBJ1-2, with 12 nucleotides matching TRBD1. The germline CDR1 and CDR2 sequences are SNHLY and FYNNEI. The length of the CDR3 is 16 residues. V gave up 7 bases and J gave up 8 bases; unmatched junction bases: 14. CDR3 nucleotides: TGTGCCAGCATCCCATTGGGGACAGGGGGCGCTGGGGGCTACACCTTC. Amino acids: CASIPLGTGGAGGYTF.

The chain combines TRBV30 with TRBJ1-1; D gene unclear. In germline, CDR1 is GTSNPN, CDR2 SVGIG (reference sequence). The CDR3 totals 13 residues. V lost 2 bases and J 4 bases, leaving 11 bases between the germline ends. CDR3 DNA: TGTGCCTGGAGTCGACTGGCGGGCACTGAAGCTTTCTTT. Encoded protein: CAWSRLAGTEAFF. Supplemented by reference TRBV30 and TRBJ1-1, the full variable domain reads SQTIHQWPATLVQPVGSPLSLECTVEGTSNPNLYWYRQAAGRGLQLLFYSVGIGQISSEVPQNLSASRPQDRQFILSSKKLLLSDSGFYLCAWSRLAGTEAFFGQGTRLTVV.

In its sample, this clone was seen once. The chain links TRBV6-5 to TRBJ2-2; weak D call: TRBD2 (6 bases). The CDR3 has 14 residues. Germline V gene data show CDR1 as MNHEY and CDR2 as SVGAGI. The ends were cut back, 5 bases at V and 4 bases at J, with 11 bases in the middle. The CDR3 coding sequence is TGTGCCAGCAGTAGGGCCGGGGGCACCGGGGAGCTGTTTTTT. Residues: CASSRAGGTGELFF.

In this sample, this clone turned up a few times. V usage is TRBV4-3 and J usage is TRBJ1-5, with unresolved D. V lost 0 bases, J lost 7 bases, and 19 bases lay in between. Germline-derived CDR1 and CDR2 are LGHNA and YSLEER. The CDR3 length is 17 residues. CDR3 residues: CASSQDLMGATVQPQHF. CDR3 nucleotides: TGCGCCAGCAGCCAAGATTTAATGGGAGCCACGGTCCAGCCCCAGCATTTT.

This chain uses TRBV4-3 with TRBJ2-3; the D gene is possibly TRBD2 (5 bases). In germline, CDR1 is LGHNA, CDR2 YSLEER. Trimming pared 0 bases from V and 9 bases from J, leaving 7 bases between. The CDR3 runs to 12 residues. CDR3 sequence reads: CASSQDGGTQYF. The CDR3 DNA is TGCGCCAGCAGCCAAGATGGAGGAACGCAGTATTTT.

This clone has just a few counts. The V call is TRBV29-1, the J call TRBJ1-4, with D unresolved. CDR1 and CDR2 from the germline V gene are SQVTM and ANQGSEA. This CDR3 has 18 amino acids. Trimming removed 4 bases from V and 0 bases from J, with 21 bases in between. CDR3 region: CSVVTVVLPLSTNEKLFF. The CDR3 nucleotides are TGCAGCGTTGTTACGGTCGTCCTGCCTTTATCAACTAATGAAAAACTGTTTTTT.